One and the same sample provided the 15 T cell receptor beta chains below, sequenced in a study of radiotherapy plus CTLA-4 blockade in lung cancer. The data were produced by immunoSEQ multiplex PCR, yet TCRdb's version contains in-frame clones alone and is incomplete. Of approximately 50,000 clones listed, around 80% are singletons. The specimen comprised peripheral blood, sampled from a patient treated with radiotherapy plus ipilimumab. The receptors stem from a human donor with non-small cell lung cancer whose response to radiotherapy plus ipilimumab could not be evaluated.

The chain couples TRBV5-1 to TRBJ2-3; 7 bases match TRBD1. The CDR3 is 15 amino acids. Germline trimming cut 0 bases from V and 4 bases from J; bases unmatched to any gene: 5. Germline assignment: CDR1 SGHRS and CDR2 YFSETQ. CDR3 sequence (DNA): TGCGCCAGCAGCTTGGTAGGGGGCCGGGCAGATACGCAGTATTTT. It codes for CASSLVGGRADTQYF.

This clone has more than one count but fewer than ten. The chain is built from TRBV10-3 and TRBJ1-2, with a possible D match to TRBD1 (6 bases). This CDR3 region has 16 residues. Germline CDR1 reads ENHRY; CDR2 reads SYGVKD. V was pared by 2 bases and J by 2 bases, with 15 bases between. The CDR3 sequence is CAISEAPQTGNYGYTF. The CDR3 DNA follows: TGTGCCATCAGTGAGGCCCCACAGACAGGCAACTATGGCTACACCTTC.

This chain uses TRBV7-9 with TRBJ1-1, with 8 bases identical to TRBD1. V trimming: 7 bases; J trimming: 1 base; junction bases outside the gene matches: 5. CDR3 size: 14 residues. In germline, CDR1 is SEHNR, CDR2 FQNEAQ (reference sequence). CDR3 loop: CASKAQGENTEAFF. The CDR3 nucleotides are TGTGCCAGCAAGGCACAGGGGGAGAACACTGAAGCTTTCTTT.

This chain uses TRBV7-2 with TRBJ2-7; no clear D gene. This CDR3 is 13 amino acids long. V lost 5 bases to trimming and J lost 1 base, with 9 bases between them. The germline V gene has CDR1 SGHTA and CDR2 FQGNSA. As DNA, the CDR3 is TGTGCCAGCAGCCACCCCGGGTCCTACGAGCAGTACTTC. It encodes CASSHPGSYEQYF.

This chain connects TRBV1 to TRBJ2-3; TRBD1 is taken as the D call from the table, unchecked against the DNA. TRBV1 has pseudogene status. CDR3 length: 17 residues. CDR3 in amino acids: CTSSQDFCRGRSDTQYF. In DNA form, the CDR3 reads TGCACCAGCAGCCAAGATTTTTGCAGGGGTCGTTCAGATACGCAGTATTTT.

This sequence joins TRBV9 and TRBJ1-3, with D perhaps matching TRBD1 (6 bases). V lost 4 bases and J 8 bases, leaving 19 bases between the germline ends. In germline, CDR1 is SGDLS, CDR2 YYNGEE. There are 15 residues in the CDR3. As DNA, the CDR3 is TGTGCCAGCAGCCCCTCAGCCCTCCCAGGGGACACCATATATTTT. Protein: CASSPSALPGDTIYF. Supplemented by reference TRBV9 and TRBJ1-3, the full variable domain reads DSGVTQTPKHLITATGQRVTLRCSPRSGDLSVYWYQQSLDQGLQFLIQYYNGEERAKGNILERFSAQQFPDLHSELNLSSLELGDSALYFCASSPSALPGDTIYFGEGSWLTVV.

This clone came up once. The V gene is TRBV19, the J gene TRBJ1-2, with no clear D. Trimming pared 3 bases from V and 4 bases from J, leaving 12 bases between. The germline gives CDR1 LNHDA, CDR2 SQIVND (reference sequence). This CDR3 comprises 14 residues. CDR3 amino acids: CASSIPTTSYGYTF. The CDR3, as DNA: TGTGCCAGTAGTATCCCGACAACAAGCTATGGCTACACCTTC.

This clone was detected only once. V usage is TRBV7-9 and J usage is TRBJ1-6, with 9 bases that match TRBD1. CDR1 and CDR2 (germline): SEHNR, FQNEAQ (reference sequence). The V and J ends lost 2 bases and 12 bases, in that order; junction bases with no gene match: 5. The CDR3 length is 14 residues. CDR3 loop: CASSLQGTGKPLHF. The CDR3 DNA sequence: TGTGCCAGCAGCTTACAGGGGACAGGGAAACCCCTCCACTTT.

The rearrangement uses TRBV9 and TRBJ2-5; 14 nucleotides line up with TRBD2. Germline-derived CDR1 and CDR2 are SGDLS and YYNGEE. V shed 3 bases and J 2 bases; nucleotides not matched to a gene: 3. CDR3 length: 16 amino acids. The CDR3 loop reads CASSAGTSGGQETQYF. In DNA, the CDR3 is TGTGCCAGCAGCGCCGGGACTAGCGGGGGTCAAGAGACCCAGTACTTC.

This chain uses TRBV5-1 with TRBJ2-3; no firm D call. V shed 0 bases and J shed 0 bases, with 8 bases lying between them. CDR1 is SGHRS and CDR2 is YFSETQ in the germline V gene. This CDR3 spans 15 amino acids. As DNA, the CDR3 is TGCGCCAGCAGCTTGGGCGCAGGAAGCACAGATACGCAGTATTTT. Translation: CASSLGAGSTDTQYF.

Here the CDR3 reads CASSLKQGAETQYF. CDR3 nucleotides: TGTGCCAGCAGCTTAAAACAGGGTGCAGAGACCCAGTACTTC. This sequence joins TRBV13 and TRBJ2-5; D is possibly TRBD1 (6 bases). Germline assignment: CDR1 PRHDT and CDR2 FYEKMQ (reference sequence). The V end lost 2 bases, the J end lost 4 bases, and 11 bases lay between the germline ends. CDR3 size: 14 residues.

The chain couples TRBV28 to TRBJ1-5, with 8 bases matching TRBD1. CDR3 size: 16 residues. The ends lost 3 bases at V and 0 bases at J; junction bases unmatched: 4. Germline values: CDR1 MDHEN, CDR2 SYDVKM. The CDR3 spells CASSFTGGGSNQPQHF. The CDR3 DNA sequence: TGTGCCAGCAGTTTCACAGGGGGGGGTAGCAATCAGCCCCAGCATTTT. Using reference TRBV28 and TRBJ1-5 for the parts outside the CDR3, the full variable domain is DVKVTQSSRYLVKRTGEKVFLECVQDMDHENMFWYRQDPGLGLRLIYFSYDVKMKEKGDIPEGYSVSREKKERFSLILESASTNQTSMYLCASSFTGGGSNQPQHFGDGTRLSIL.

The chain combines TRBV30 with TRBJ1-5, with D perhaps TRBD1 (6 bases). With 1 base removed from V and 3 bases from J, the gap between germline ends came to 13 bases. CDR1 is GTSNPN and CDR2 is SVGIG in the germline V gene (reference sequence). The CDR3 has 15 residues. The CDR3 loop reads CAWSADRDSNQPQHF. As DNA, the CDR3 is TGTGCCTGGAGTGCGGACAGAGACTCCAATCAGCCCCAGCATTTT. Combining the CDR3 with reference TRBV30 and TRBJ1-5 gives the whole variable domain SQTIHQWPATLVQPVGSPLSLECTVEGTSNPNLYWYRQAAGRGLQLLFYSVGIGQISSEVPQNLSASRPQDRQFILSSKKLLLSDSGFYLCAWSADRDSNQPQHFGDGTRLSIL.

The chain recombines TRBV4-3 with TRBJ2-1; 10 nucleotides align to TRBD2. CDR3 size: 15 residues. The V gene end was trimmed by 2 bases and the J gene end by 4 bases; junction bases not matched to a gene: 2. Germline loops: CDR1 LGHNA, CDR2 YSLEER. CDR3 in DNA: TGCGCCAGCAGCCAAAGTAGCGGGAGGTACAATGAGCAGTTCTTC. This encodes CASSQSSGRYNEQFF.

This chain uses TRBV12-1 with TRBJ2-1; the table's D call of TRBD2 was not tested on the DNA. TRBV12-1 is noted as a pseudogene. The CDR3 runs 14 residues. CDR3 in amino acids: CASSPAGPYNEQFF. DNA for the CDR3: TGTGCCAGCAGCCCGGCGGGGCCTTACAATGAGCAGTTCTTC.